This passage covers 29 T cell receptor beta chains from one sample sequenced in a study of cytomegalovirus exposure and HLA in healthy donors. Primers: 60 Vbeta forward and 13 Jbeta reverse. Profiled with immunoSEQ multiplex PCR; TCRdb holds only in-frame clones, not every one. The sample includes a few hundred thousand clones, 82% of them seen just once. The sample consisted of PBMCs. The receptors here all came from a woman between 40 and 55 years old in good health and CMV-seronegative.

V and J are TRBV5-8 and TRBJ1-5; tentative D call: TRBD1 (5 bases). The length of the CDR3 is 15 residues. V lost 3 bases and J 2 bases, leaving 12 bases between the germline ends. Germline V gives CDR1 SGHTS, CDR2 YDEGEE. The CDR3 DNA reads TGTGCCAGCAGCTGGGGGGAGGCTGGCAATCAGCCCCAGCATTTT. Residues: CASSWGEAGNQPQHF.

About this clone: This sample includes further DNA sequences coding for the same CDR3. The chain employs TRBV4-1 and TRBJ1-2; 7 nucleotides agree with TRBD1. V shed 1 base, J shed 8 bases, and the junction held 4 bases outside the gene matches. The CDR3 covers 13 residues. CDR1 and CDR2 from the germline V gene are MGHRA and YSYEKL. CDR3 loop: CASSQAGGGGYTF. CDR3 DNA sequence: TGCGCCAGCAGCCAAGCAGGGGGAGGCGGCTACACCTTC.

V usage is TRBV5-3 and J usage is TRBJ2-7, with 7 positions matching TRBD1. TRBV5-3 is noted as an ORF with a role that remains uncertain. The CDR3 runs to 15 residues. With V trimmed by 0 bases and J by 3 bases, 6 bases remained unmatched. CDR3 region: CARSLGGTEFYEQYF. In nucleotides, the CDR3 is TGTGCCAGAAGCTTGGGGGGGACAGAGTTCTACGAGCAGTACTTC.

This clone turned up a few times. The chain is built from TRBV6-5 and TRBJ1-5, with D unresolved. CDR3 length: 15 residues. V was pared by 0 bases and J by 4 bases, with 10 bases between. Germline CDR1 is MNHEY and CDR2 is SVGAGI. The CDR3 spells CASSYSGDLNQPQHF. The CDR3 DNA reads TGTGCCAGCAGTTACTCGGGCGATCTGAATCAGCCCCAGCATTTT.

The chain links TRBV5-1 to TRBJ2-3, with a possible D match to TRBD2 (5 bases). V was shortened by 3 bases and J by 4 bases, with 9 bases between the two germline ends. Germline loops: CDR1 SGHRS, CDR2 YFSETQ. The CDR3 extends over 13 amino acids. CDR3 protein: CASSSEGADTQYF. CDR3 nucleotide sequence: TGCGCCAGCAGCTCCGAGGGAGCAGATACGCAGTATTTT. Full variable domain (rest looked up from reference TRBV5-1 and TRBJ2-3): KAGVTQTPRYLIKTRGQQVTLSCSPISGHRSVSWYQQTPGQGLQFLFEYFSETQRNKGNFPGRFSGRQFSNSRSEMNVSTLELGDSALYLCASSSEGADTQYFGPGTRLTVL.

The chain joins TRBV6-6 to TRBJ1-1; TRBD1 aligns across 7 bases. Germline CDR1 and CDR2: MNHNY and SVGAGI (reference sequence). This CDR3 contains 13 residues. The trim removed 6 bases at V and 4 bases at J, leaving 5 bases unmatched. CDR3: CASRATGSTEAFF. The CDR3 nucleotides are TGTGCCAGCAGGGCGACAGGGAGCACTGAAGCTTTCTTT.

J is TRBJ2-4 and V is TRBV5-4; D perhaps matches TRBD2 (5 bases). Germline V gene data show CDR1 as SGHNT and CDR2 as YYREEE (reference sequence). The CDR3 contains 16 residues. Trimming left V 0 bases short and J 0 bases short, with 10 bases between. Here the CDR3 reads CASSLGGGLAKNIQYF. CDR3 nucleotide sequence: TGTGCCAGCAGCTTGGGTGGAGGACTAGCCAAAAACATTCAGTACTTC.

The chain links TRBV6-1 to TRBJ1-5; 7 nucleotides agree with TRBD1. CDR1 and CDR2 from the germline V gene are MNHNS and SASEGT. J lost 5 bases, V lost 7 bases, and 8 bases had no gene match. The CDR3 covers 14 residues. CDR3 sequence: CASTRDSLYQPQHF. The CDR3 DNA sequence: TGTGCCAGCACTCGGGACAGCCTGTATCAGCCCCAGCATTTT.

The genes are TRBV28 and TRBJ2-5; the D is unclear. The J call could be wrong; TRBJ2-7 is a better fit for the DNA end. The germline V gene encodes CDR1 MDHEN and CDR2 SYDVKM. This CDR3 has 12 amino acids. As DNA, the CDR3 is TGTGCCAGCAGTTCCCCCACCTACGAGCAGTACTTC. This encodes CASSSPTYEQYF.

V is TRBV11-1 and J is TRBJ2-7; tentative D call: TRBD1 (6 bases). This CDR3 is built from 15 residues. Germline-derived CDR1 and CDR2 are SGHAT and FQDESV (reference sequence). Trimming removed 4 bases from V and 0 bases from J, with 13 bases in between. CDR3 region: CASSSDRQVSYEQYF. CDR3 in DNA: TGTGCCAGCAGCTCCGACCGACAGGTCTCCTACGAGCAGTACTTC.

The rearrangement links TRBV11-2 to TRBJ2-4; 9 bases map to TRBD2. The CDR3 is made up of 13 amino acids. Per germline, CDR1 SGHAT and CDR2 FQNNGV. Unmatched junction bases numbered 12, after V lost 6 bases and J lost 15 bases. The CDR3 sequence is CASSSLPGLASYF. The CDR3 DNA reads TGTGCCAGCAGTTCCTTACCGGGACTAGCTTCGTACTTC.

CDR3 in amino acids: CASSTQGNTEAFF. For the CDR3, the DNA is TGTGCCAGTAGTACCCAGGGGAACACTGAAGCTTTCTTT. The chain uses TRBV19 and TRBJ1-1, with TRBD1 as a possible D gene (5 bases). Germline V gene sequence: CDR1 LNHDA, CDR2 SQIVND (reference sequence). V gave up 4 bases and J gave up 1 base, with 7 bases separating them. There are 13 residues in the CDR3.

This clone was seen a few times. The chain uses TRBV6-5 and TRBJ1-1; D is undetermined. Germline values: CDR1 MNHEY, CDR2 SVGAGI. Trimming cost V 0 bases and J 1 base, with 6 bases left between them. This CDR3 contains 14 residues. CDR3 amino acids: CASSYSYGNTEAFF. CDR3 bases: TGTGCCAGCAGTTACTCGTACGGGAACACTGAAGCTTTCTTT.

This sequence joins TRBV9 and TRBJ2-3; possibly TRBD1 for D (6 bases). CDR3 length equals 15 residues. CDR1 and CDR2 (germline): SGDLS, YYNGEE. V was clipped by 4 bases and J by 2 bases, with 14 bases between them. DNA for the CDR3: TGTGCCAGCAGCTTACCGACAGGACCCACAGATACGCAGTATTTT. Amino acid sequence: CASSLPTGPTDTQYF. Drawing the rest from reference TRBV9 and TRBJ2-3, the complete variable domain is DSGVTQTPKHLITATGQRVTLRCSPRSGDLSVYWYQQSLDQGLQFLIQYYNGEERAKGNILERFSAQQFPDLHSELNLSSLELGDSALYFCASSLPTGPTDTQYFGPGTRLTVL.

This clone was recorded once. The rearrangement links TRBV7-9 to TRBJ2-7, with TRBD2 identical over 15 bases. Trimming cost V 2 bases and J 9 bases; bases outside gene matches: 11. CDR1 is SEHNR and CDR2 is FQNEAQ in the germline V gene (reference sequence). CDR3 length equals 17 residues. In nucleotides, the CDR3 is TGTGCCAGCAGCTTACCTCGTGGGACTAGCGGGGGGTATCGGCAGTACTTC. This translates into CASSLPRGTSGGYRQYF.

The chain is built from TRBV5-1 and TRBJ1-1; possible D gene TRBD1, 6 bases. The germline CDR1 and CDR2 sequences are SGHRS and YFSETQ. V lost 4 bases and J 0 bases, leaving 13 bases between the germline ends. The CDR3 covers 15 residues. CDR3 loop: CASSPKTGMNTEAFF. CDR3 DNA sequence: TGCGCCAGCAGCCCGAAGACAGGCATGAACACTGAAGCTTTCTTT.

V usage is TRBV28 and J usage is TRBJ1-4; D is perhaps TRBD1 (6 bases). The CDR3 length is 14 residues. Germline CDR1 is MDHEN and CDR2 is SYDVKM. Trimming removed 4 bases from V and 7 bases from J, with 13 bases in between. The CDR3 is CASSSTGSGEKLFF. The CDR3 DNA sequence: TGTGCCAGCAGTTCCACAGGGTCGGGTGAAAAACTGTTTTTT.

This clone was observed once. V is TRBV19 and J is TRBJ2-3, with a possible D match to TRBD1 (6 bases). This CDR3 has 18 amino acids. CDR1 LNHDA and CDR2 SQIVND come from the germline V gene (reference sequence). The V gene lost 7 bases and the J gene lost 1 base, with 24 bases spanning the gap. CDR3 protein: CASKTGTNFPLGTDTQYF. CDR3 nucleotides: TGTGCCAGTAAGACCGGGACAAACTTCCCGCTTGGCACAGATACGCAGTATTTT.

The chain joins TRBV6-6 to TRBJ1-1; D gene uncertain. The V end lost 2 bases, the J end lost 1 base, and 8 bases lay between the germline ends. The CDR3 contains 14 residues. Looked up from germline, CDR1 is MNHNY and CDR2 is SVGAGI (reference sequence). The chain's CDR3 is CASSYGAANTEAFF. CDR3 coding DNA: TGTGCCAGCAGTTACGGAGCAGCGAACACTGAAGCTTTCTTT.

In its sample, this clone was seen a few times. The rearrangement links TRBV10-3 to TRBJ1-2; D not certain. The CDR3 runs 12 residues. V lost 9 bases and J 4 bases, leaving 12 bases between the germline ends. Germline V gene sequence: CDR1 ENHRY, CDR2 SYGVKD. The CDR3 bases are TGTGCCATGGCAGCAGACTTCTATGGCTACACCTTC. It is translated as CAMAADFYGYTF.

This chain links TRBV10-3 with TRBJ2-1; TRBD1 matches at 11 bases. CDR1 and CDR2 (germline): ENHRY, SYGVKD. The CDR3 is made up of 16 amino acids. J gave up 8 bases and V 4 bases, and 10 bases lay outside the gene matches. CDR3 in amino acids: CAISGTGGLVGHEQFF. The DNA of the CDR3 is TGTGCCATCAGTGGGACAGGGGGCCTAGTGGGGCATGAGCAGTTCTTC.

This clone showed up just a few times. Written as DNA, the CDR3 is TGCGCCAGCAGCCAGGTCGGACAGGGGAACACTGAAGCTTTCTTT. It codes for CASSQVGQGNTEAFF. This chain uses TRBV4-1 with TRBJ1-1, with TRBD1 matching 8 bases. The junction had 4 bases not matched to a gene; V was cut back by 3 bases and J by 1 base. This CDR3 region has 15 residues. CDR1 and CDR2 (germline): MGHRA, YSYEKL.

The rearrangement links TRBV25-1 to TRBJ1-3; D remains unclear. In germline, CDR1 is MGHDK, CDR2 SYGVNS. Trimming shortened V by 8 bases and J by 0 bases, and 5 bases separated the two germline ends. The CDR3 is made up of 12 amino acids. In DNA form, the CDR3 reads TGTGCCAGCCGGGGCTCTGGAAACACCATATATTTT. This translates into CASRGSGNTIYF.

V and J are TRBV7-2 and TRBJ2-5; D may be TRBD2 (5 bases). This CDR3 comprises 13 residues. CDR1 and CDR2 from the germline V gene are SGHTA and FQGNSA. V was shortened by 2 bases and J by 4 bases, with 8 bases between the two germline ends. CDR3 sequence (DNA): TGTGCCAGCAGCTTACGTCGGGGAGAGACCCAGTACTTC. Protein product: CASSLRRGETQYF. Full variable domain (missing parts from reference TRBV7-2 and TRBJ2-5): GAGVSQSPSNKVTEKGKDVELRCDPISGHTALYWYRQSLGQGLEFLIYFQGNSAPDKSGLPSDRFSAERTGGSVSTLTIQRTQQEDSAVYLCASSLRRGETQYFGPGTRLLVL.

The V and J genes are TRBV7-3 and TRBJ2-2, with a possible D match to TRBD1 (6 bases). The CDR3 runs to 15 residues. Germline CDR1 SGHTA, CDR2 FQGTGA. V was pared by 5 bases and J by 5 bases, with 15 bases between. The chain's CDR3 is CASSPSGHLTGELFF. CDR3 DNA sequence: TGTGCCAGCAGCCCCTCGGGACACCTAACCGGGGAGCTGTTTTTT.

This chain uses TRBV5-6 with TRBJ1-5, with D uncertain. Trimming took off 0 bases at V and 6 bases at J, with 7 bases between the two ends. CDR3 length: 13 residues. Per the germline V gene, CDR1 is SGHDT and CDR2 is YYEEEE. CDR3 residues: CASSLDATQPQHF. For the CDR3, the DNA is TGTGCCAGCAGCTTGGACGCTACTCAGCCCCAGCATTTT. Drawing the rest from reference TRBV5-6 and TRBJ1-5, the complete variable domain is DAGVTQSPTHLIKTRGQQVTLRCSPKSGHDTVSWYQQALGQGPQFIFQYYEEEERQRGNFPDRFSGHQFPNYSSELNVNALLLGDSALYLCASSLDATQPQHFGDGTRLSIL.

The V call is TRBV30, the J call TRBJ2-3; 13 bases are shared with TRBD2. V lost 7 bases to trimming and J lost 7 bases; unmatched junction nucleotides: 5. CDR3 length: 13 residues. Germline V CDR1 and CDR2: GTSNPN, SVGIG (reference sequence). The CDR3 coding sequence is TGTGCCTATACTAGCGGGGGGGCTTATACGCAGTATTTT. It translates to CAYTSGGAYTQYF.

The CDR3, as DNA: TGTGCCAGCAGCCTACGTGCGGCCGGGAGCACAGATACGCAGTATTTT. This sequence encodes CASSLRAAGSTDTQYF. The genes are TRBV7-9 and TRBJ2-3; D not resolved. CDR1 SEHNR and CDR2 FQNEAQ come from the germline V gene (reference sequence). The CDR3 has 16 residues. V was pared by 5 bases and J by 0 bases, with 15 bases between.

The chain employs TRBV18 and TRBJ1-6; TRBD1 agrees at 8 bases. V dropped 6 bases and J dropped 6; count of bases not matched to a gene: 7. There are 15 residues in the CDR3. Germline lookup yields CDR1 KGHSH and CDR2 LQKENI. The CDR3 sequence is CASSRTGPVNSPLHF. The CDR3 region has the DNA TGTGCCAGCTCTCGGACAGGGCCGGTTAATTCACCCCTCCACTTT.